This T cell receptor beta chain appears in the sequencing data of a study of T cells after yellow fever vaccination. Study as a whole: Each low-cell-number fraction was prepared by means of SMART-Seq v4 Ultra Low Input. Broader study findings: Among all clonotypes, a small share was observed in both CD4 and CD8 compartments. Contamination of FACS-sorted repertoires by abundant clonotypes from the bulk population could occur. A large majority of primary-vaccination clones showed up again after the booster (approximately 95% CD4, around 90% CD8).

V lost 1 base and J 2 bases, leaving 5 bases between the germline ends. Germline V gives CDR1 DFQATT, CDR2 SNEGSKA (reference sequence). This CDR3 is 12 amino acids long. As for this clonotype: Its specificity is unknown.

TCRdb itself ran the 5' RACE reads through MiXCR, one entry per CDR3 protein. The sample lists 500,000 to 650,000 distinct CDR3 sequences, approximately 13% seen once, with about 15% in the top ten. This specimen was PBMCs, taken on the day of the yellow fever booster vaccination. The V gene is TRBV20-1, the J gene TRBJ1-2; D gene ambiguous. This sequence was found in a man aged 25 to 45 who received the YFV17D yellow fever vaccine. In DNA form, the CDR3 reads TGCAGTGCTAGAGGCGCGAACTATGGCTACACCTTC. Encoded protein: CSARGANYGYTF.